The clone carrying this TCR beta chain is a singleton in its sample. Its antigen is as yet unknown. These data belong to a study of T-cell reconstitution after alpha-beta-depleted transplantation in children. Unique molecular identifiers were used in preparing the TCRbeta library. TCRdb itself ran the PCR reads through MiXCR, one entry per CDR3 protein. This table holds roughly 420,000 distinct CDR3 sequences, around 15% found once. Per germline, CDR1 LGHDT and CDR2 YNNKEL (reference sequence). Trimming took 0 bases from V and 6 from J, leaving 12 bases between them. This CDR3 comprises 14 residues. Findings of the study overall: Newly produced T cells mostly accounted for T-cell counts and diversity one year post-transplant. Several hundred rapidly expanded clones from non-depleted graft cells reportedly supplied alpha-beta T cells about two months post-transplant. Several patients had high TCRbeta diversity at day 60; it came from surviving recipient T cells and thymic progenitors.

The sequence came from a boy under two years old who had a stem cell transplant for Wiskott-Aldrich syndrome, so the T cells may come from the graft donor. The V call is TRBV3-1, the J call TRBJ2-7; D gene unclear. This material consisted of PBMCs, mostly from graft donor cells, taken 360 days after TCRalphabeta/CD19-depleted stem cell transplant. Written as DNA, the CDR3 is TGTGCCAGCAGCCAAGATCCCTCCTGGAGCGAGCAGTACTTC. Protein: CASSQDPSWSEQYF.